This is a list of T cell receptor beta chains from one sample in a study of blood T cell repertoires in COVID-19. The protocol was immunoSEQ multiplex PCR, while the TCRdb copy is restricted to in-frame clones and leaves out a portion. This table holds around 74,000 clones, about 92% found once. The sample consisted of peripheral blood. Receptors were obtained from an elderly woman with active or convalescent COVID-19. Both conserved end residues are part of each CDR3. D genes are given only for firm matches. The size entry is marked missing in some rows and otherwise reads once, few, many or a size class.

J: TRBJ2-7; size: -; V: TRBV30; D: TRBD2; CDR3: CAWSGRGGAGYEQYF; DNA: TGTGCCTGGAGTGGGAGGGGAGGGGCAGGCTACGAGCAGTACTTC
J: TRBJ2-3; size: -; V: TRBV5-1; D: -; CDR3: CASSFRQVRTDTQYF; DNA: TGCGCCAGCAGCTTCAGGCAGGTCCGCACAGATACGCAGTATTTT
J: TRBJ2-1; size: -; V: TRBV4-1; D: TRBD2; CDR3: CASSQPGTRRHEQFF; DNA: TGCGCCAGCAGCCAACCCGGGACTAGACGGCATGAGCAGTTCTTC
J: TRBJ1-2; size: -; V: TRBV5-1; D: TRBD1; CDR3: CASSLGTGNYGYTF; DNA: TGCGCCAGCAGCTTGGGGACAGGGAACTATGGCTACACCTTC
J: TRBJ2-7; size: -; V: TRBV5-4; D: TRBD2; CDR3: CASSYPTSGAYEQYF; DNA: TGTGCCAGCAGCTACCCGACTAGCGGAGCTTACGAGCAGTACTTC
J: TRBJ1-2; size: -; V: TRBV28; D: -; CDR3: CAVIGGRTYGYTF; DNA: TGTGCCGTAATAGGTGGGAGGACTTATGGCTACACCTTC
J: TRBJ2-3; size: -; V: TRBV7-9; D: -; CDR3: CASSQGVRTDTQYF; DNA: TGTGCCAGCAGTCAAGGGGTCCGCACAGATACGCAGTATTTT
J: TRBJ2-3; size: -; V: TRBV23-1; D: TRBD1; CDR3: CASSQKQGTDTQYF; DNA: TGCGCCAGCAGTCAAAAACAGGGGACAGATACGCAGTATTTT
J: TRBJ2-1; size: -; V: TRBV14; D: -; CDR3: CASSQGENYNEQFF; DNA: TGTGCCAGCAGCCAAGGGGAGAACTACAATGAGCAGTTCTTC
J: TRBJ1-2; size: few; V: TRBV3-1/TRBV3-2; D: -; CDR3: CASSQDPSGWYGYTF; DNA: TGTGCCAGCAGCCAAGATCCCTCAGGGTGGTATGGCTACACCTTC
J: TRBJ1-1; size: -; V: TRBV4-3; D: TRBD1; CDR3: CASRGDRYMNTEAFF; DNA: TGCGCCAGCAGGGGGGACAGGTACATGAACACTGAAGCTTTCTTT
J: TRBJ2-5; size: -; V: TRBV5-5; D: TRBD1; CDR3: CASSVGTGGSRAETQYF; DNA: TGTGCCAGCAGCGTCGGGACAGGGGGAAGTCGTGCGGAGACCCAGTACTTC
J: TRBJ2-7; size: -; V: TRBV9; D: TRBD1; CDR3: CASSRGRQGEQYF; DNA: TGTGCCAGCAGTAGGGGGCGCCAGGGCGAGCAGTACTTC
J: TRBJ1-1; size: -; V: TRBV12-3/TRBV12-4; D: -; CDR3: CASSFGRNTEAFF; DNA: TGTGCCAGCAGTTTTGGGAGGAACACTGAAGCTTTCTTT
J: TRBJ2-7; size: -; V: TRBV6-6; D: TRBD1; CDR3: CASSGTAYEQYF; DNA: TGTGCCAGCAGTGGGACAGCCTACGAGCAGTACTTC
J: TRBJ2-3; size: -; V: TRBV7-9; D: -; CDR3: CASSFEGEDTQYF; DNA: TGTGCCAGCAGCTTTGAGGGAGAAGATACGCAGTATTTT
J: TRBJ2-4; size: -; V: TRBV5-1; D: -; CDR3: CASSPEGASGGSKNIQYF; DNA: TGCGCCAGCTCCCCCGAGGGGGCCTCAGGGGGGTCCAAAAACATTCAGTACTTC
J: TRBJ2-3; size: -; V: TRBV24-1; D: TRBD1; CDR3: CATSGSFGQGVTTDTQYF; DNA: TGTGCCACCAGTGGGAGCTTCGGGCAGGGGGTTACCACAGATACGCAGTATTTT
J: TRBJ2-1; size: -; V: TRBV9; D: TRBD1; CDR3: CASSVVADRGQFF; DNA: TGTGCCAGCAGCGTAGTAGCGGACAGGGGGCAGTTCTTC
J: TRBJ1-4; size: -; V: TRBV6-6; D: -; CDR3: CASRPTGFGEKLFF; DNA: TGTGCCAGCAGGCCCACAGGGTTTGGTGAAAAACTGTTTTTT
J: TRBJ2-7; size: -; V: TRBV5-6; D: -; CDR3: CASSPRGLTSYEQYF; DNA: TGTGCCAGCAGCCCCAGAGGATTGACCTCCTACGAGCAGTACTTC
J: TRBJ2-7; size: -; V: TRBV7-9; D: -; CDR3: CASSYAVLAYEQYF; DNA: TGTGCCAGCAGCTACGCAGTTCTTGCCTACGAGCAGTACTTC
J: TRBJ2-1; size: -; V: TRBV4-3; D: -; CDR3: CASSQEGGGSSYNEQFF; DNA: TGCGCCAGCAGCCAAGAGGGAGGGGGAAGCTCCTACAATGAGCAGTTCTTC
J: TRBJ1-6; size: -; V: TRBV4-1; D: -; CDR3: CASSPIGRDYNSPLHF; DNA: TGCGCCAGCAGCCCAATCGGGAGGGACTATAATTCACCCCTCCACTTT
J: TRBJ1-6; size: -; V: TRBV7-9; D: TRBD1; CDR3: CASSLRTGLGSPLHF; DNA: TGTGCCAGCAGCTTAAGGACAGGGCTAGGGTCACCCCTCCACTTT
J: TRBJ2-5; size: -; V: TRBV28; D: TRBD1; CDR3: CASSHLGQGVIRRETQYF; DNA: TGTGCCAGCAGCCACCTGGGACAGGGGGTCATTAGGCGAGAGACCCAGTACTTC
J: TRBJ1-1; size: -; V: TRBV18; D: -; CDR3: CASSSSGGEAFF; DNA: TGTGCCAGCTCATCCTCCGGGGGGGAGGCTTTCTTT
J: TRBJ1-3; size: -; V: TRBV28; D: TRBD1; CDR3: CASSSLRTGSGNTIYF; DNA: TGTGCCAGCAGTTCTCTCCGGACAGGGTCTGGAAACACCATATATTTT
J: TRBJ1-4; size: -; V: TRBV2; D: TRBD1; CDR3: CASREGTGPGTNEKLFF; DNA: TGTGCCAGCAGAGAAGGGACAGGCCCGGGGACTAATGAAAAACTGTTTTTT
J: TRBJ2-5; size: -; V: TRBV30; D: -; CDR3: CAWSPSPDNSKVTQYF; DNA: TGTGCCTGGAGTCCCTCTCCGGACAACAGCAAGGTCACCCAGTACTTC
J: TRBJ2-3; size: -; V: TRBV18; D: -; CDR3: CASSPVGGPRDTQYF; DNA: TGTGCCAGCTCGCCTGTGGGGGGGCCGAGAGATACGCAGTATTTT
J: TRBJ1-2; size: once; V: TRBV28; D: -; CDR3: CASSLGQGIYGYTF; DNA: TGTGCCAGCAGTTTGGGCCAGGGTATATATGGCTACACCTTC